The 14 T cell receptor beta chains below all came from one sample that was sequenced in a study of cytomegalovirus exposure and HLA in healthy donors. The primer mix had 60 Vbeta and 13 Jbeta primers. Method: immunoSEQ multiplex PCR; TCRdb's copy keeps in-frame clones and lacks some. The table has a few hundred thousand clones, 92% seen once. Sequencing was carried out using PBMCs. Receptors originate from a girl aged 2-15 years in good health and CMV-seronegative.

This sequence joins TRBV10-2 and TRBJ2-7, with 10 bases fitting TRBD1. CDR1 is WSHSY and CDR2 is SAAADI in the germline V gene. The CDR3 loop spans 13 amino acids. V dropped 6 bases and J dropped 5; count of bases not matched to a gene: 4. CDR3 sequence (DNA): TGCGCCAGCAGGGACAGGGGGTTCGACGAGCAGTACTTC. This sequence encodes CASRDRGFDEQYF.

In the case of this clone: Other nucleotide sequences from this sample produce the same CDR3. The rearrangement uses TRBV7-2 and TRBJ2-7, with D tentatively TRBD1 (6 bases). Germline V gene data show CDR1 as SGHTA and CDR2 as FQGNSA. The CDR3 covers 15 residues. V gave up 5 bases and J gave up 2 bases, with 16 bases separating them. The CDR3 coding sequence is TGTGCCAGCAGCGATACTCGACAGGTAACCTACGAGCAGTACTTC. As protein: CASSDTRQVTYEQYF.

V and J are TRBV30 and TRBJ2-5; TRBD2 matches 9 bases. The CDR3 length is 16 residues. Germline V gene sequence: CDR1 GTSNPN, CDR2 SVGIG (reference sequence). The ends lost 6 bases at V and 5 bases at J; junction bases unmatched: 16. CDR3 residues: CACQPRGSGSRETQYF. DNA for the CDR3: TGTGCCTGTCAACCCCGGGGTAGCGGGAGTCGGGAGACCCAGTACTTC.

This clone was seen only once. The chain recombines TRBV11-1 with TRBJ2-7; TRBD2 matches at 11 bases. The CDR3 runs to 15 residues. Germline loops: CDR1 SGHAT, CDR2 FQDESV (reference sequence). V lost 4 bases to trimming and J lost 5 bases; unmatched junction nucleotides: 7. This CDR3 reads CASSSIAGGRHEQYF. The CDR3 DNA reads as TGTGCCAGCAGCTCGATAGCGGGAGGGCGACACGAGCAGTACTTC.

The J gene is TRBJ1-5, the V gene TRBV27, with a possible D match to TRBD1 (6 bases). The germline CDR1 and CDR2 sequences are MNHEY and SMNVEV (reference sequence). Trimming removed 7 bases at V and 0 bases at J, with 19 bases between. This CDR3 comprises 17 residues. CDR3: CASTSADSGDSNQPQHF. CDR3 coding DNA: TGTGCCAGCACGTCCGCAGATTCAGGGGATAGCAATCAGCCCCAGCATTTT.

The rearrangement uses TRBV6-6 and TRBJ1-2; 9 bases agree with TRBD1. With 5 bases clipped from V and 8 bases from J, the junction kept 6 bases outside the gene matches. This CDR3 contains 13 residues. CDR1 and CDR2 from the germline V gene are MNHNY and SVGAGI (reference sequence). CDR3 residues: CASSPGTGRGYTF. The CDR3 DNA reads TGTGCCAGCAGTCCCGGGACAGGGAGAGGCTACACCTTC.

The chain has TRBV7-9 and TRBJ1-4; the D gene is possibly TRBD1 (5 bases). Germline CDR1 and CDR2: SEHNR and FQNEAQ (reference sequence). Trimming removed 5 bases at V and 8 bases at J, with 21 bases between. CDR3 length: 16 residues. CDR3 nucleotides: TGTGCCAGCAGCCCGTCGAATGGGGCATGGAACGAAAAACTGTTTTTT. Translation: CASSPSNGAWNEKLFF.

CDR3 DNA: TGTGCCAGCAGAGTTTTGGGGGGTGGGACAGGGGGGGACTATGGCTACACCTTC. Translation: CASRVLGGGTGGDYGYTF. The chain employs TRBV28 and TRBJ1-2; 11 bases line up with TRBD1. The CDR3 contains 18 residues. The V gene's germline CDR1 is MDHEN and CDR2 SYDVKM. With V trimmed by 6 bases and J by 3 bases, 15 bases remained unmatched.

This clone was detected only a few times. The chain couples TRBV5-4 to TRBJ2-6; D is possibly TRBD2 (6 bases). CDR3 size: 16 residues. Germline lookup yields CDR1 SGHNT and CDR2 YYREEE (reference sequence). The V and J ends lost 3 bases and 3 bases respectively, with 13 bases between them. The CDR3 DNA follows: TGTGCCAGCAGCTATGGGGGGTCGGTTGGGGCCAACGTCCTGACTTTC. As protein: CASSYGGSVGANVLTF.

J is TRBJ1-6 and V is TRBV28; 7 bases agree with TRBD1. Germline V gene lookup returns CDR1 MDHEN and CDR2 SYDVKM. This CDR3 contains 15 residues. After removal of 7 bases from V and 7 bases from J, the junction contained 10 bases not matched to a gene. The CDR3 DNA follows: TGTGCCAGCATCTCGACAGGGATGGGGAATTCACCCCTCCACTTT. Amino acids: CASISTGMGNSPLHF.

The J gene is TRBJ2-7, the V gene TRBV10-3, with D uncertain. The CDR3 loop spans 17 amino acids. Germline loops: CDR1 ENHRY, CDR2 SYGVKD. V lost 2 bases and J lost 2, with 19 bases in between. The CDR3 nucleotides are TGTGCCATCAGTGAGAGCCTTTCCGAGACATCCGCCTACGAGCAGTACTTC. Its protein product is CAISESLSETSAYEQYF.

The J gene is TRBJ1-3, the V gene TRBV6-5; D not certain. The CDR3 runs to 15 residues. Germline CDR1 and CDR2: MNHEY and SVGAGI. The V end lost 9 bases, the J end lost 3 bases, and 18 bases lay between the germline ends. The CDR3 sequence: CASSTVRTVGNTIYF. DNA of the CDR3: TGTGCCAGTTCCACCGTAAGGACTGTTGGAAACACCATATATTTT.

CDR3 residues: CASGTGGAREQFF. CDR3 in DNA: TGTGCCAGCGGGACAGGGGGGGCCCGAGAGCAGTTCTTC. This chain uses TRBV27 with TRBJ2-1, with 11 bases fitting TRBD1. Germline CDR1 MNHEY, CDR2 SMNVEV (reference sequence). With 8 bases clipped from V and 10 bases from J, the junction kept 7 bases outside the gene matches. The CDR3 spans 13 residues.

The chain recombines TRBV14 with TRBJ1-2; TRBD1 is a possible D gene (5 bases). The V gene lost 4 bases and the J gene lost 8 bases, with 14 bases spanning the gap. The CDR3 spans 13 residues. In germline, CDR1 is SGHDN, CDR2 FVKESK. The CDR3 nucleotides are TGTGCCAGCAGCCCCCGCCAAGGGGTGGGCTACACCTTC. Translating it yields CASSPRQGVGYTF.